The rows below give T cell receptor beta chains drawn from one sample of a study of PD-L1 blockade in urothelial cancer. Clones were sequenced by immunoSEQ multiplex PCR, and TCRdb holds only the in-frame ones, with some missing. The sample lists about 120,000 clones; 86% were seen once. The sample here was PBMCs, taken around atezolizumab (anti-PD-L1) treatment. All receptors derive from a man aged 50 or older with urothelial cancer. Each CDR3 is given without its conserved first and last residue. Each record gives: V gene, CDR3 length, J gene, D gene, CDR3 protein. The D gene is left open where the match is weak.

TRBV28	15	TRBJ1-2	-	ASSLYRGQGGGYGYT
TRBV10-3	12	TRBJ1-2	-	AISDTLEAYGYT
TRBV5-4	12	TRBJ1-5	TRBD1	ASSFWDRDQPQH
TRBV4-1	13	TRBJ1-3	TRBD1	ASSQWTGSVDTIY
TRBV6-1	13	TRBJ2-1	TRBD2	ASSERGRAPNEQF
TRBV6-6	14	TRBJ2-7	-	ASSAPPGGLSYEQY
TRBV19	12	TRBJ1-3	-	ASSIDGVGNTIY
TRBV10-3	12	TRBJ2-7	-	AIGRPEGAYEQY
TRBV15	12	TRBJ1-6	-	ATSREALNSPLH
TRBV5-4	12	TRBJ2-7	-	ASSLGDRSYEQY
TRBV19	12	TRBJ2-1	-	ASSIEITYNEQF
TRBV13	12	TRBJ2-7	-	ASSLVGAGDEQY
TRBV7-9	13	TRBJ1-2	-	ASGGPGTTSMGYT
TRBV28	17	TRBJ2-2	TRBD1	ASSLRDRGTLANTGELF
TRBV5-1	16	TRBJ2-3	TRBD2	ASSSLPSGGAGTDTQY
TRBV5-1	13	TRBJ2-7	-	ASSSGQRTSLEQY
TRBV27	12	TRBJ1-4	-	ASSLGSKGEKLF
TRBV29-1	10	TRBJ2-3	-	SVDGGTDTQY
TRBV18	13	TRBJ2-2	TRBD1	ASSPKDRTLGELF
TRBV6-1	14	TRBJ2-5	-	ASSDGTKTYQETQY
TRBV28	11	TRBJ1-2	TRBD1	ASSYGTGDGYT
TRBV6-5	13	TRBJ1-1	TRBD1	ASSYLGRGTTEAF
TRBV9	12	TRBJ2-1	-	ASSRQSSYNEQF
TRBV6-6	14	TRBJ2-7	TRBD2	ASRQRGGELNYEQY
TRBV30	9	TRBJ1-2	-	AWSVGASYT
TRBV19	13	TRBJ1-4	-	ASSFNRGKVEKLF
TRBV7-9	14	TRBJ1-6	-	ASSFGGPISGSPLH
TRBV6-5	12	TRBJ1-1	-	ASSYSGGRSEAF
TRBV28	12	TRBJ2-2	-	ASTPRVDTGELF
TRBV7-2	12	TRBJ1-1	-	ASSTSTGYTEAF
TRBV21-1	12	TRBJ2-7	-	ASSKRRQGFEQY
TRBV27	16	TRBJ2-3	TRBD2	ASSLSFWREGYTDTQY
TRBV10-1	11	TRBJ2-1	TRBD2	ASSFRTSGEQF
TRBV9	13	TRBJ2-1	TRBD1	ASSVGQGAYNEQF
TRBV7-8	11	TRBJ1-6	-	ASRREAGSPLH
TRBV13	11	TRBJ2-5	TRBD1	ASSPTGLGTQY
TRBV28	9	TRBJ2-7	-	ASSWPGEQY